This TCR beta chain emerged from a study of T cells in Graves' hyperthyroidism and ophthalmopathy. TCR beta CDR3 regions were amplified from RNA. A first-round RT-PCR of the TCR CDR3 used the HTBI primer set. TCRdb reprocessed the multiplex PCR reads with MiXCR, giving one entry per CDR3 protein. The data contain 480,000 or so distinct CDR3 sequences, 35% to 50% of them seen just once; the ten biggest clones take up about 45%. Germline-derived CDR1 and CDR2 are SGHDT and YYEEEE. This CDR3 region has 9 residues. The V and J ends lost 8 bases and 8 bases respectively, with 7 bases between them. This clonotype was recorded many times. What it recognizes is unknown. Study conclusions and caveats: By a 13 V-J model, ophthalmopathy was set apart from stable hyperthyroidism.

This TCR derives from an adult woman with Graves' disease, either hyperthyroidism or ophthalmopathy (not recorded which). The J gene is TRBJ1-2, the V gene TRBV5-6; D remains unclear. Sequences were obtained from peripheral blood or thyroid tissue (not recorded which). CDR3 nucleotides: TGTGCCAGACTGGGGGGCTACACCTTC. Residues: CARLGGYTF.